This T cell receptor beta chain was sequenced during a study of shared clonotypes between healthy human individuals. Per the germline V gene, CDR1 is SNHLY and CDR2 is FYNNEI. The CDR3 has 14 amino acids. Trimming removed 8 bases from V and 1 base from J, with 14 bases in between. Naive CD8 cells comprised CD45RO-negative, CCR7-positively selected cells, excluding terminally differentiated effector memory CD45RA+ cells. TCRdb keeps only in-frame clones here, not all; method: immunoSEQ multiplex PCR. The repertoire holds about 2 million clones, about 95% seen once, with 1.2% in the top ten. The TCR comes from a man aged 18 to 29 in good health. The rearrangement uses TRBV2 and TRBJ1-2; D is undetermined. Source material: naive CD8+ T cells sorted from blood. In DNA form, the CDR3 reads TGTGCCAGCTACGAGGGCAGGATTAACTATGGCTACACCTTC. Translation gives CASYEGRINYGYTF.